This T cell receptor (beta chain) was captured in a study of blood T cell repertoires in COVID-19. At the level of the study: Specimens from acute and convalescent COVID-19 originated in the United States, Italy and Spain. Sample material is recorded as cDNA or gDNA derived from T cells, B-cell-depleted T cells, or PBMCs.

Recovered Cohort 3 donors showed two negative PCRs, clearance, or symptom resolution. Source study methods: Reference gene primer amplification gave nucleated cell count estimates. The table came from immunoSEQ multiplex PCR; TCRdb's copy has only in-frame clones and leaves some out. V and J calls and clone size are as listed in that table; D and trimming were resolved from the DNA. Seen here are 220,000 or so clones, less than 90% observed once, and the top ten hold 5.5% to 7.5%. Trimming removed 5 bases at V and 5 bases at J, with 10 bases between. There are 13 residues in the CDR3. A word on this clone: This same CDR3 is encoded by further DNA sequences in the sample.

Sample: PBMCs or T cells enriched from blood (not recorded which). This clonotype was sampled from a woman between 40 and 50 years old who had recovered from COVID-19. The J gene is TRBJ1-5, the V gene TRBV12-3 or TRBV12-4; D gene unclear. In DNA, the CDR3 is TGTGCCAGCAGTCGTTCAGGTGATCAGCCCCAGCATTTT. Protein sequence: CASSRSGDQPQHF.